This T cell receptor (beta chain) was profiled in a study of T-cell memory formation after mild COVID-19. Study-level information: Largely donor-specific sequence clusters came from a couple of donors.

General observations from the study: Cross-reactive memory appears to have joined, as suggested by some responding clones showing up in pre-infection memory.

TCRdb re-analysed the 5' RACE reads in MiXCR, keeping a single row per CDR3 protein. The table lists a few hundred thousand distinct CDR3 sequences, roughly 20% of them singletons. V was clipped by 6 bases and J by 8 bases, with 21 bases between them. Looked up from germline, CDR1 is SEHNR and CDR2 is FQNEAQ (reference sequence). CDR3 size: 15 residues. This clonotype was recorded a few times. Its specificity is unknown. This TCR came from an adult woman who had mild COVID-19 (a few samples of this study predate the infection). Cell type and time point are not known. The rearrangement joins TRBV7-9 to TRBJ2-3; D might be TRBD2 (5 bases). The sample consisted of PBMCs or a T cell subset sorted from them (not recorded which). CDR3 nucleotide sequence: TGTGCCAGCAGTCCCAGCGGCGGAGGCGGCGGTACGCAGTATTTT. Translating it yields CASSPSGGGGGTQYF.